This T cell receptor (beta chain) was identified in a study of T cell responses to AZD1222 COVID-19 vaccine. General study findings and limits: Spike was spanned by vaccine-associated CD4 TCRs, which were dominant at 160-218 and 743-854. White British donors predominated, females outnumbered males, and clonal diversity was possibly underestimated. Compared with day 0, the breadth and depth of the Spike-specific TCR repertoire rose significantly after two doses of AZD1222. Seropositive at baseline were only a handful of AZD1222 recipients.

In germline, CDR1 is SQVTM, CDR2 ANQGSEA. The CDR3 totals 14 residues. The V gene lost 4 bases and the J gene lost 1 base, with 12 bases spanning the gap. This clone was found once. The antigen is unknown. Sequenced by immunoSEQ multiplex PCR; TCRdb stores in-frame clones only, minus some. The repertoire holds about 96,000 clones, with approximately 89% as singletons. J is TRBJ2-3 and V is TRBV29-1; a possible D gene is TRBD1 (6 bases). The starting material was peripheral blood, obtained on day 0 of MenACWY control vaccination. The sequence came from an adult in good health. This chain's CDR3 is CSVVGRGGTDTQYF. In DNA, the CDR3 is TGCAGCGTTGTGGGCAGGGGTGGCACAGATACGCAGTATTTT.